The 11 T cell receptor beta chains given below trace back to one sample, sequenced in a study of blood T cell repertoires in COVID-19 (dated by TCRdb to the early 2020s). The protocol used for the library was the immunoSEQ multiplex PCR assay. The table was pulled from immuneACCESS by TCRdb, which kept in-frame rearrangements only. Such tables lose some clones; where checked, under half of the loss comes from unresolved V genes, and the rest has no known cause. This sample gives about 110,000 clones in total; less than 80% of them show up just once. 6.2% of the sample goes to the ten largest clones. Sequencing was done on a sample of peripheral blood. These receptors all stem from an elderly man with COVID-19, enrolled during active disease.

CDR3 protein: CASSRSGEVTEAFF. The CDR3, as DNA: TGTGCCAGCTCACGATCGGGGGAGGTCACTGAAGCTTTCTTT. The chain employs TRBV7-9 and TRBJ1-1, with D possibly being TRBD1 (5 bases). The germline V gene has CDR1 SEHNR and CDR2 FQNEAQ (reference sequence). Deletions cut 8 bases from V and 4 bases from J, with 17 bases between. The CDR3 consists of 14 residues.

The J gene is TRBJ2-5, the V gene TRBV5-1; 7 bases line up with TRBD1. V shed 2 bases, J shed 4 bases, and the junction held 2 bases outside the gene matches. From germline, CDR1 is SGHRS and CDR2 YFSETQ. The CDR3 covers 13 residues. CDR3: CASSLQGPETQYF. As DNA, the CDR3 is TGCGCCAGCAGCTTACAGGGGCCAGAGACCCAGTACTTC.

The chain combines TRBV28 with TRBJ2-3; TRBD1 agrees at 8 bases. This CDR3 is built from 14 residues. Per germline, CDR1 MDHEN and CDR2 SYDVKM. J was trimmed by 0 bases and V by 7 bases; bases with no gene match: 3. The CDR3: CASIGQGSTDTQYF. The CDR3, as DNA: TGTGCCAGCATCGGACAGGGAAGCACAGATACGCAGTATTTT.

This sequence joins TRBV5-1 and TRBJ1-6; no firm D call. CDR3 length equals 15 residues. Between the trimmed V and J ends, which lost 0 bases and 10 bases, there was a span of 14 bases. CDR1 and CDR2 (germline): SGHRS, YFSETQ. The CDR3 loop reads CASSLGIQIGSPLHF. The CDR3, as DNA: TGCGCCAGCAGCTTGGGGATACAGATAGGATCACCCCTCCACTTT.

The genes are TRBV7-6 and TRBJ1-5; D remains ambiguous. Per germline, CDR1 SGHVS and CDR2 FNYEAQ. Trimming pared 5 bases from V and 0 bases from J, leaving 11 bases between. The CDR3 extends over 15 amino acids. The CDR3 DNA reads TGTGCCAGCAGCAAAACCGGGTCTAGCAATCAGCCCCAGCATTTT. It yields the protein CASSKTGSSNQPQHF.

The chain employs TRBV20-1 and TRBJ2-1; D unresolved. Germline V gene sequence: CDR1 DFQATT, CDR2 SNEGSKA (reference sequence). This CDR3 contains 10 residues. V was trimmed by 3 bases and J by 10 bases, leaving 7 bases between them. CDR3 region: CSASRREQFF. In DNA, the CDR3 is TGCAGTGCTAGTAGGCGGGAGCAGTTCTTC.

The CDR3 DNA reads TGTGCCAGCAGCCGAGAACAGGGAATGTTCTATGAGCAGTTCTTC. Translated: CASSREQGMFYEQFF. This chain joins TRBV6-4 and TRBJ2-1, with a possible D match to TRBD1 (6 bases). The CDR3 runs 15 residues. With 6 bases removed from V and 8 bases from J, the gap between germline ends came to 20 bases. The germline V gene encodes CDR1 MRHNA and CDR2 SNTAGT.

This clone was counted a single time. V and J are TRBV5-8 and TRBJ1-4; no reliable D call. Germline values: CDR1 SGHTS, CDR2 YDEGEE. The CDR3 totals 14 residues. The ends were cut back, 4 bases at V and 6 bases at J, with 13 bases in the middle. The CDR3 spells CASSRSGSYEKLFF. The CDR3 DNA is TGTGCCAGCAGCCGGTCGGGGTCCTATGAAAAACTGTTTTTT.

This sequence joins TRBV9 and TRBJ1-1, with 9 bases fitting TRBD1. Germline values: CDR1 SGDLS, CDR2 YYNGEE. This CDR3 has 15 residues. The ends lost 4 bases at V and 1 base at J; junction bases unmatched: 5. The CDR3 loop reads CASSPQTGGNTEAFF. DNA for the CDR3: TGTGCCAGCAGCCCGCAGACAGGGGGGAACACTGAAGCTTTCTTT. Looking up the rest from reference TRBV9 and TRBJ1-1 gives the full variable domain: DSGVTQTPKHLITATGQRVTLRCSPRSGDLSVYWYQQSLDQGLQFLIQYYNGEERAKGNILERFSAQQFPDLHSELNLSSLELGDSALYFCASSPQTGGNTEAFFGQGTRLTVV.

This clone was counted a few times. This chain joins TRBV5-1 and TRBJ2-2; 12 bases agree with TRBD2. The germline V gene encodes CDR1 SGHRS and CDR2 YFSETQ. The trim removed 2 bases at V and 8 bases at J, leaving 4 bases unmatched. This CDR3 spans 15 amino acids. The CDR3, as DNA: TGCGCCAGCAGCTTACTAGCGGGAGGAACGGGGGAGCTGTTTTTT. Translated, it gives CASSLLAGGTGELFF.

The chain uses TRBV28 and TRBJ1-5; 8 bases fit TRBD1. V gave up 6 bases and J gave up 7 bases; unmatched junction bases: 8. Germline-derived CDR1 and CDR2 are MDHEN and SYDVKM. This CDR3 has 14 amino acids. CDR3 region: CASSPGQGRQPQHF. In DNA, the CDR3 is TGTGCCAGCAGCCCAGGACAGGGAAGGCAGCCCCAGCATTTT. The entire variable domain, with the rest obtained from reference TRBV28 and TRBJ1-5, is as follows: DVKVTQSSRYLVKRTGEKVFLECVQDMDHENMFWYRQDPGLGLRLIYFSYDVKMKEKGDIPEGYSVSREKKERFSLILESASTNQTSMYLCASSPGQGRQPQHFGDGTRLSIL.